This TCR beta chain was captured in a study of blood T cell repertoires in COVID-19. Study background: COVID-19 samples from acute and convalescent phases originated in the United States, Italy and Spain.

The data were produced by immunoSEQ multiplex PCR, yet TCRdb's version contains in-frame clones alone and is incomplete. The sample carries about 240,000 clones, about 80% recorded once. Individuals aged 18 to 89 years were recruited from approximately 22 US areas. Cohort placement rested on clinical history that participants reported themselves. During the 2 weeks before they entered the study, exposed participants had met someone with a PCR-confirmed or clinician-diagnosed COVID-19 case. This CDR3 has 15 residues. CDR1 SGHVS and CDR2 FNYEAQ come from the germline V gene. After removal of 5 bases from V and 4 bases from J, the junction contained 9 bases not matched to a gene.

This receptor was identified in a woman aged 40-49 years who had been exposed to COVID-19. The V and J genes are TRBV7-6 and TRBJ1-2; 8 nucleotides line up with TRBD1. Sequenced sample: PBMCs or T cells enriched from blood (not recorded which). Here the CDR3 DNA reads TGTGCCAGCAGCCCACGACAGGGGTCGGGCTATGGCTACACCTTC. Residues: CASSPRQGSGYGYTF.